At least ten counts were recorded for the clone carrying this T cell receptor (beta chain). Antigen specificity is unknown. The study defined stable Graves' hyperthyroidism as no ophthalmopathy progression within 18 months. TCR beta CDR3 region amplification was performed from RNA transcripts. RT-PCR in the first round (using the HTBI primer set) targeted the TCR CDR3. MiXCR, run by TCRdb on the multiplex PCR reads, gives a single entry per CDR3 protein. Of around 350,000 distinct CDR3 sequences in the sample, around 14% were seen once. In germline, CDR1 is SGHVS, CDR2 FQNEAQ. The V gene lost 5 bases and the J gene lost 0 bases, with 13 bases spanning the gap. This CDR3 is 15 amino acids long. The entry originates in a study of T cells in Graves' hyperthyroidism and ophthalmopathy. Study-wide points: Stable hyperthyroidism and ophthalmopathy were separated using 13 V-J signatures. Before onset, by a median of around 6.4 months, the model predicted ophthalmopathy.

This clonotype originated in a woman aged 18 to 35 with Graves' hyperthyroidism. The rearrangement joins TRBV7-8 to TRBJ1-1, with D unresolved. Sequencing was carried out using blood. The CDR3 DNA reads TGTGCCAGCAGCGCCGGCGGGCGATTGAACACTGAAGCTTTCTTT. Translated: CASSAGGRLNTEAFF.